This passage covers 27 T cell receptor beta chains from one sample sequenced in a study of blood T cells in healthy people across ages. The second PCR ran roughly 6 to 11 cycles with a sample-barcoded 5' primer and J-beta primers. TCRdb processed the 5' RACE reads anew with MiXCR; each CDR3 protein has one entry. The sample includes about 1.8 million distinct CDR3 sequences, 49% of them seen just once. The sequenced sample consisted of blood. These receptors were taken from a woman aged 40 to 55 in good health.

The chain uses TRBV5-4 and TRBJ2-5, with TRBD2 identical over 8 bases. V trimming: 3 bases; J trimming: 2 bases; junction bases outside the gene matches: 3. The CDR3 loop spans 14 amino acids. The germline CDR1 and CDR2 sequences are SGHNT and YYREEE (reference sequence). CDR3: CASSWASGQETQYF. CDR3 coding DNA: TGTGCCAGCAGCTGGGCTAGCGGGCAAGAGACCCAGTACTTC. Filled out from reference TRBV5-4 and TRBJ2-5, the complete variable domain reads ETGVTQSPTHLIKTRGQQVTLRCSSQSGHNTVSWYQQALGQGPQFIFQYYREEENGRGNFPPRFSGLQFPNYSSELNVNALELDDSALYLCASSWASGQETQYFGPGTRLLVL.

V is TRBV7-2 and J is TRBJ2-1; 9 bases line up with TRBD2. The germline V gene encodes CDR1 SGHTA and CDR2 FQGNSA. V lost 3 bases to trimming and J lost 6 bases; unmatched junction nucleotides: 3. The CDR3 runs 14 residues. In DNA, the CDR3 is TGTGCCAGCAGCTTCGGGCGGGGGGGCAATGAGCAGTTCTTC. This gives the protein CASSFGRGGNEQFF.

This chain joins TRBV11-2 and TRBJ1-6, with 9 bases aligning to TRBD1. The V segment lost 3 bases and the J segment 10 bases; nucleotides outside the gene matches: 13. CDR1 is SGHAT and CDR2 is FQNNGV in the germline V gene. The CDR3 spans 17 residues. CDR3 sequence (DNA): TGTGCCAGCAGCTTTAGGACGTTCGGGACAGGGCGGTCACCCCTCCACTTT. Residues: CASSFRTFGTGRSPLHF.

This rearrangement joins TRBV4-1 to TRBJ1-5; D gene ambiguous. Per the germline V gene, CDR1 is MGHRA and CDR2 is YSYEKL. This CDR3 region has 15 residues. V shed 2 bases and J shed 3 bases, with 11 bases lying between them. CDR3 amino acids: CASSQIGRNNQPQHF. CDR3 DNA: TGCGCCAGCAGCCAAATAGGGCGCAACAATCAGCCCCAGCATTTT.

This clonotype was seen a handful of times. The chain links TRBV15 to TRBJ2-5, with TRBD2 identical over 10 bases. This CDR3 has 18 residues. Germline values: CDR1 LNHNV, CDR2 YYDKDF (reference sequence). V shed 2 bases and J 1 base; nucleotides not matched to a gene: 10. The CDR3 spells CATSRNRGLAGAQETQYF. The CDR3 DNA reads TGTGCCACCAGCAGAAACAGAGGGCTAGCGGGGGCCCAAGAGACCCAGTACTTC. The full variable domain, completed using reference TRBV15 and TRBJ2-5, is DAMVIQNPRYQVTQFGKPVTLSCSQTLNHNVMYWYQQKSSQAPKLLFHYYDKDFNNEADTPDNFQSRRPNTSFCFLDIRSPGLGDTAMYLCATSRNRGLAGAQETQYFGPGTRLLVL.

The chain has TRBV14 and TRBJ2-3; unclear D gene. The CDR3 is made up of 14 amino acids. Trimming pared 3 bases from V and 2 bases from J, leaving 9 bases between. CDR1 is SGHDN, CDR2 FVKESK, per germline. Written as DNA, the CDR3 is TGTGCCAGCAGCCAGCAACGATTCACAGATACGCAGTATTTT. Protein: CASSQQRFTDTQYF.

In the case of this clonotype: A much bigger clone sits one base away, suggesting this may be a read error. The J gene is TRBJ2-1, the V gene TRBV7-2, with D tentatively TRBD2 (7 bases). The CDR3 length is 13 residues. With 5 bases removed from V and 10 bases from J, the gap between germline ends came to 15 bases. Germline V gene sequence: CDR1 SGHTA, CDR2 FQGNSA. The CDR3 is CASSPFGGREQFF. The DNA for the CDR3 is TGTGCCAGCAGCCCCTTCGGGGGGCGGGAGCAGTTCTTC.

V gene TRBV23-1 combines with J gene TRBJ2-5; 11 positions match TRBD1. TRBV23-1 is sorted into the ORF group, with uncertain function. There are 13 residues in the CDR3. The junction had 3 bases not matched to a gene; V was cut back by 8 bases and J by 4 bases. The CDR3 sequence: CASQGQGGETQYF. The CDR3 DNA sequence: TGCGCCAGCCAGGGACAGGGGGGAGAGACCCAGTACTTC.

The CDR3 spells CSARGGGGQEAFF. The CDR3 nucleotides read TGCAGTGCTAGAGGGGGAGGGGGACAAGAAGCTTTCTTT. This chain joins TRBV20-1 and TRBJ1-1; D perhaps matches TRBD1 (6 bases). V lost 1 base to trimming and J lost 8 bases, with 14 bases between them. Per germline, CDR1 DFQATT and CDR2 SNEGSKA (reference sequence). The CDR3 length is 13 residues.

This sequence joins TRBV10-2 and TRBJ2-1, with 7 bases that match TRBD1. In germline, CDR1 is WSHSY, CDR2 SAAADI. V dropped 6 bases and J dropped 13; count of bases not matched to a gene: 9. This CDR3 is built from 12 residues. DNA of the CDR3: TGCGCCAGCAGCGAAAACAGGGGTAGACAGTTCTTC. It codes for CASSENRGRQFF.

This clonotype was counted a single time. The chain uses TRBV18 and TRBJ2-4, with D unresolved. Deletions cut 3 bases from V and 0 bases from J, with 12 bases between. This CDR3 region has 16 residues. Germline values: CDR1 KGHSH, CDR2 LQKENI. The chain's CDR3 is CASSPPYDLAKNIQYF. CDR3 coding DNA: TGTGCCAGCTCACCTCCTTACGACCTAGCCAAAAACATTCAGTACTTC.

The table lists this clonotype with a few counts. The chain is built from TRBV12-3 or TRBV12-4 and TRBJ1-4, with D unclear. CDR3 length: 15 amino acids. Between the trimmed V and J ends, which lost 3 bases and 2 bases, there was a span of 10 bases. This CDR3 reads CASSFRRGTNEKLFF. The CDR3 DNA follows: TGTGCCAGCAGTTTTCGCCGAGGGACTAATGAAAAACTGTTTTTT.

There are many counts of this clonotype. This may stem from a read error, because a much larger clone lies one nucleotide away. The chain carries TRBV5-1 and TRBJ2-5, with D tentatively TRBD1 (5 bases). The germline V gene has CDR1 SGHRS and CDR2 YFSETQ. The CDR3 spans 14 residues. As DNA, the CDR3 is TGTGCCAGCAGCTTAGAAGGGGTCCAAGAGACCCAGTACTTC. Translated, it gives CASSLEGVQETQYF. Together with reference TRBV5-1 and TRBJ2-5, the CDR3 gives the full variable domain: KAGVTQTPRYLIKTRGQQVTLSCSPISGHRSVSWYQQTPGQGLQFLFEYFSETQRNKGNFPGRFSGRQFSNSRSEMNVSTLELGDSALYLCASSLEGVQETQYFGPGTRLLVL.

The genes are TRBV7-2 and TRBJ1-2; 9 bases fit TRBD1. Germline trimming cut 5 bases from V and 5 bases from J; bases unmatched to any gene: 6. From germline, CDR1 is SGHTA and CDR2 FQGNSA. The CDR3 covers 14 residues. CDR3: CASSATGGRYGYTF. CDR3 sequence (DNA): TGTGCCAGCAGCGCCACAGGGGGCCGATATGGCTACACCTTC.

The chain links TRBV7-8 to TRBJ1-5; D is unclear. This CDR3 region has 15 residues. Trimming left V 1 base short and J 9 bases short, with 16 bases between. Germline loops: CDR1 SGHVS, CDR2 FQNEAQ. CDR3 residues: CASSLVRTENSPQHF. The CDR3 coding sequence is TGTGCCAGCAGCTTAGTAAGAACAGAAAACTCGCCCCAGCATTTT.

In its sample, this clonotype was seen many times. The V gene is TRBV7-2, the J gene TRBJ2-5; D not certain. Germline values: CDR1 SGHTA, CDR2 FQGNSA. The CDR3 extends over 12 amino acids. Between the trimmed V and J ends, which lost 1 base and 4 bases, there was a span of 4 bases. CDR3 coding DNA: TGTGCCAGCAGCTTAGTGGGAGAGACCCAGTACTTC. Translating it yields CASSLVGETQYF.

The genes are TRBV12-3 or TRBV12-4 and TRBJ2-2, with unresolved D. Trimming cost V 10 bases and J 2 bases, with 11 bases left between them. The CDR3 covers 13 residues. Here the CDR3 DNA reads TGTGCCACCCAAATTTTAAACACCGGGGAGCTGTTTTTT. Residues: CATQILNTGELFF.

This clonotype was found a few times. V is TRBV3-1 and J is TRBJ2-4; D is unclear. Per germline, CDR1 LGHDT and CDR2 YNNKEL (reference sequence). The CDR3 runs 13 residues. V lost 0 bases and J 13 bases, leaving 13 bases between the germline ends. In DNA, the CDR3 is TGTGCCAGCAGCCAAGATCGGAGCAATGAGCAGTACTTC. Protein: CASSQDRSNEQYF.

This chain connects TRBV4-3 to TRBJ2-3; no clear D gene. Germline V gene lookup returns CDR1 LGHNA and CDR2 YSLEER. CDR3 length: 16 amino acids. Deletions cut 0 bases from V and 6 bases from J, with 16 bases between. As DNA, the CDR3 is TGCGCCAGCAGCCAAGAGCCTAACCTTGCTTCTGATACGCAGTATTTT. Translated, it gives CASSQEPNLASDTQYF.

The chain has TRBV6-2 or TRBV6-3 and TRBJ1-2; D may be TRBD1 (5 bases). The CDR3 consists of 14 residues. CDR1 MNHEY and CDR2 SVGEGT come from the germline V gene. Deletions cut 8 bases from V and 2 bases from J, with 15 bases between. The CDR3 region has the DNA TGTGCCAGCCGACCTACGGGACGGAACTATGGCTACACCTTC. As protein: CASRPTGRNYGYTF.

The rearrangement joins TRBV5-6 to TRBJ2-5, with D perhaps matching TRBD1 (6 bases). CDR1 and CDR2 from the germline V gene are SGHDT and YYEEEE. The V and J ends lost 4 bases and 0 bases respectively, with 16 bases between them. This CDR3 comprises 16 residues. CDR3 loop: CASSQNGTPDQETQYF. CDR3 in DNA: TGTGCCAGCAGCCAAAACGGGACACCTGACCAAGAGACCCAGTACTTC.

In its sample, this clonotype was seen a few times. The V gene is TRBV28, the J gene TRBJ2-3, with D possibly TRBD1 on 8 matching bases. There are 15 residues in the CDR3. CDR1 is MDHEN, CDR2 SYDVKM, per germline. Trimming removed 7 bases from V and 6 bases from J, with 20 bases in between. Here the CDR3 reads CASTLGTGGGDTQYF. For the CDR3, the DNA is TGTGCCAGCACCTTGGGTACAGGGGGGGGTGATACGCAGTATTTT.

The gene calls are TRBV4-3 and TRBJ2-1; a weak D match, TRBD1 (5 bases). The V gene lost 0 bases and the J gene lost 6 bases, with 15 bases spanning the gap. Germline V lookup: CDR1 LGHNA, CDR2 YSLEER. There are 16 residues in the CDR3. CDR3 sequence (DNA): TGCGCCAGCAGCCAAGATGTAGGGGTGTCTGGCAATGAGCAGTTCTTC. Residues: CASSQDVGVSGNEQFF.

The CDR3 sequence: CSVELYTNEQYF. CDR3 DNA: TGCAGCGTTGAATTGTATACCAATGAGCAGTACTTC. The chain recombines TRBV29-1 with TRBJ2-1, with D unresolved. TRBJ2-7 explains the end of the DNA better; the J call may be wrong. Germline V gene lookup returns CDR1 SQVTM and CDR2 ANQGSEA. The CDR3 covers 12 residues.

The chain uses TRBV3-1 and TRBJ2-4; possibly TRBD1 for D (5 bases). Germline-derived CDR1 and CDR2 are LGHDT and YNNKEL (reference sequence). V gave up 0 bases and J gave up 8 bases, with 11 bases separating them. The CDR3 is 14 residues long. The CDR3 loop is CASSQDRQGDIQYF. The CDR3 bases are TGTGCCAGCAGCCAAGATCGGCAGGGTGACATTCAGTACTTC.

For this clonotype: The junction departs from germline at one end; a sequencing error may be responsible. This chain links TRBV6-6 with TRBJ2-3; 10 nucleotides agree with TRBD2. This CDR3 is built from 14 residues. Looked up from germline, CDR1 is MNHNY and CDR2 is SVGAGI (reference sequence). The CDR3, as DNA: TGTGCCAGTACTCAGAGCGGGGGGGCAGAGACGCAGTATTTT. Protein product: CASTQSGGAETQYF.

This sequence joins TRBV7-2 and TRBJ2-7; unclear D gene. This CDR3 has 14 residues. The V gene lost 1 base and the J gene lost 6 bases, with 13 bases spanning the gap. Germline V gene lookup returns CDR1 SGHTA and CDR2 FQGNSA. CDR3 protein: CASSLGPVGSEQYF. The CDR3 nucleotides read TGTGCCAGCAGCTTAGGACCAGTAGGTTCCGAGCAGTACTTC.